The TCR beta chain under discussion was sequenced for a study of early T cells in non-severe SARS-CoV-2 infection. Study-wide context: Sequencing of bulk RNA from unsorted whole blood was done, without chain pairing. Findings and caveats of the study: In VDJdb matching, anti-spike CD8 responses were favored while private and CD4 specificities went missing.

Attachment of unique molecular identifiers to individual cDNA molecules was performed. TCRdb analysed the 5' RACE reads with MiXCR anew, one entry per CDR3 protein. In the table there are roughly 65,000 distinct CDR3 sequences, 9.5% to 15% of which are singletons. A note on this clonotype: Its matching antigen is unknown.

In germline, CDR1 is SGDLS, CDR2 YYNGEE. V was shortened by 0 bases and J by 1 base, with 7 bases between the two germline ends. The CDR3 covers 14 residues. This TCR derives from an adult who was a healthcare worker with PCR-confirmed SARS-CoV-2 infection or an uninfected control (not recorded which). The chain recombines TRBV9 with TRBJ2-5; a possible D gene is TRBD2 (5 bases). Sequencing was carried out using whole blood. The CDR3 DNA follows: TGTGCCAGCAGCGTAGGGACTTTCCAAGAGACCCAGTACTTC. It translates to CASSVGTFQETQYF.